The clone carrying this T cell receptor beta chain was seen repeatedly, ten times or more. The data were obtained in a study of glioma-infiltrating T cells. The length of the CDR3 is 16 residues. Germline CDR1 and CDR2: MNHNY and SVGAGI (reference sequence). The V gene end was trimmed by 0 bases and the J gene end by 2 bases; junction bases not matched to a gene: 4. TCR alpha and beta CDR3 regions were amplified from RNA using iRepertoire nested multiplex PCR. Tissue mRNA or PBMC total RNA, 100-400 ng, went into one-step reverse transcription and amplification. TCRdb fed the multiplex PCR reads into MiXCR, producing one record per CDR3 protein. The sample has more than 350,000 distinct CDR3 sequences, around 45% seen once; the top ten hold 12%.

The sequence derives from a human donor with low-grade glioma or glioblastoma, undergoing nonglioma brain surgery, or in good health (not recorded which). The chain couples TRBV6-6 to TRBJ2-7; 10 positions match TRBD1. The source material was glioma tissue, nonneoplastic brain tissue, or PBMCs (not recorded which). CDR3 nucleotides: TGTGCCAGCAGTTACTCTGGACAGGGGGGAACCTACGAGCAGTACTTC. This translates into CASSYSGQGGTYEQYF.